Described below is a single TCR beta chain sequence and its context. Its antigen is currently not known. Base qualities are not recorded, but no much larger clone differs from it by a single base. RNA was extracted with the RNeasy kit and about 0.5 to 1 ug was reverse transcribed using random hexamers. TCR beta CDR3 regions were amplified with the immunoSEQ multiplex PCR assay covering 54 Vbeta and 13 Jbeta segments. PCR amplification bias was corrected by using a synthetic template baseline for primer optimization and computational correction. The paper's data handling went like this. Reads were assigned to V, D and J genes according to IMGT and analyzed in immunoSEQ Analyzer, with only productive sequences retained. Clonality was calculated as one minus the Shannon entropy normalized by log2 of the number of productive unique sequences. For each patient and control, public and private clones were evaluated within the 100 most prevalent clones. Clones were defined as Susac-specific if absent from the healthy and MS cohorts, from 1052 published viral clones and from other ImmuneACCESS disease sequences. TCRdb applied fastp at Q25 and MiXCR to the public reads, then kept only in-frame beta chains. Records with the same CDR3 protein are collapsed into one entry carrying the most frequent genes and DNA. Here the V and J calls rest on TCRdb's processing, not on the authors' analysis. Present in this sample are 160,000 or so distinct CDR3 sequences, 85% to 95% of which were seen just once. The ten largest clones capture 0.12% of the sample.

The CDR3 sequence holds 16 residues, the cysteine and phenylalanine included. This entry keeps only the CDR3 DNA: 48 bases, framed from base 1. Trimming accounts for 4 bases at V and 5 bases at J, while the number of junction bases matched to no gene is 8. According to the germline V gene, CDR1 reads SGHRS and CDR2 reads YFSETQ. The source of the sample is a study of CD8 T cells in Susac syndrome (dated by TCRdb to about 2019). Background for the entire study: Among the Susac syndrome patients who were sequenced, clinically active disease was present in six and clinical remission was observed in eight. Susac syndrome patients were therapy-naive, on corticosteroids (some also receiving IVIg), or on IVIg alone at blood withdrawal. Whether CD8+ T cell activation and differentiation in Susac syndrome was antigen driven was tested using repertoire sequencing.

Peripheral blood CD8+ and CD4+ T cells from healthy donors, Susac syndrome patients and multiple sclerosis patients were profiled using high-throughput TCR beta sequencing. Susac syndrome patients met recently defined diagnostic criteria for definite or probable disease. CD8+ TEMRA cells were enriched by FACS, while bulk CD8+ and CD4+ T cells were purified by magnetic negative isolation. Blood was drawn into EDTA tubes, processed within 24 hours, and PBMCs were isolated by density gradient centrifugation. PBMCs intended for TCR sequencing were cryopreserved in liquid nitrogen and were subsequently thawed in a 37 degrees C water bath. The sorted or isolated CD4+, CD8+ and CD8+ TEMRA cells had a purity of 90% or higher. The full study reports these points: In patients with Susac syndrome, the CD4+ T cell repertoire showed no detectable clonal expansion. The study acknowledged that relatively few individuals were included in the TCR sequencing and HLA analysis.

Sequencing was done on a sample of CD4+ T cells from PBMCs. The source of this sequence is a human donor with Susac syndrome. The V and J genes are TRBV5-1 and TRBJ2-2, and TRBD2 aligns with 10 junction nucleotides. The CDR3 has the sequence CASSPSAGGRTGELFF. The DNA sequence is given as TGCGCCAGCAGCCCCTCAGCGGGGGGGCGAACCGGGGAGCTGTTTTTT.